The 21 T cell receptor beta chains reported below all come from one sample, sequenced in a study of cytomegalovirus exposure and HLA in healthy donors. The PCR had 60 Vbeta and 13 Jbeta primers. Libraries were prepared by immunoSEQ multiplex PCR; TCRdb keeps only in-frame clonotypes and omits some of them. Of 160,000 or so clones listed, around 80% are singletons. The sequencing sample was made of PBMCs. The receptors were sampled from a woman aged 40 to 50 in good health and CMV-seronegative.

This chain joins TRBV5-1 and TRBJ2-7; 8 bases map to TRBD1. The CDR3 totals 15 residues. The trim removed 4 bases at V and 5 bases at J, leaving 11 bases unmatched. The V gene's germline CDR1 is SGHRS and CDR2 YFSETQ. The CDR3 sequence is CASSPTTGVADEQYF. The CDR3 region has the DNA TGCGCCAGCAGCCCAACGACAGGGGTCGCCGACGAGCAGTACTTC.

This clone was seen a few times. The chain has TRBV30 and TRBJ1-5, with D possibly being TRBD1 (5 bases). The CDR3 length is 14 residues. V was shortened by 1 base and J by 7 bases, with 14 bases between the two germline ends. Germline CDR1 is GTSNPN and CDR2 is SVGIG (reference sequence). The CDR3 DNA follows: TGTGCCTGGAGTGACTTCGGGGGACGGCAGCCCCAGCATTTT. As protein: CAWSDFGGRQPQHF.

The CDR3 loop is CASSPDRQENTEAFF. Here the CDR3 DNA reads TGTGCCAGCAGCCCCGACCGTCAGGAGAACACTGAAGCTTTCTTT. The chain links TRBV4-2 to TRBJ1-1, with D hard to call. V dropped 4 bases and J dropped 1 base, with 13 bases sitting between them. CDR1 and CDR2 from the germline V gene are LGHNA and YNFKEQ. CDR3 length equals 15 residues.

Here the CDR3 reads CASSLDAFGGSLWYNEQFF. CDR3 nucleotides: TGTGCCAGCAGTTTAGACGCATTCGGGGGGAGTCTTTGGTACAATGAGCAGTTCTTC. The chain recombines TRBV27 with TRBJ2-1; 7 bases match TRBD2. The J segment lost 4 bases and the V segment lost 2 bases, leaving 17 bases of the junction unmatched. Germline V gene sequence: CDR1 MNHEY, CDR2 SMNVEV (reference sequence). The CDR3 is made up of 19 amino acids.

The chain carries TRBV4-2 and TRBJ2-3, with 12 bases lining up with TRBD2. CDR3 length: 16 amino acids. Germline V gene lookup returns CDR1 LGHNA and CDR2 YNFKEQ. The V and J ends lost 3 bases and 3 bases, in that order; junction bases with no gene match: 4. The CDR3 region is CASSHPGTSGTDTQYF. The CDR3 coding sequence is TGTGCCAGCAGCCACCCCGGGACTAGCGGGACAGATACGCAGTATTTT.

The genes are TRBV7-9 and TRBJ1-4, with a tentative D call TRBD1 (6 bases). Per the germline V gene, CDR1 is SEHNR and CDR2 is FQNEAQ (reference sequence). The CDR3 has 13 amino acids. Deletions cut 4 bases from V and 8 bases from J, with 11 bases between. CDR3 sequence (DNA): TGTGCCAGCAGCTCGTGGACAGAGGAAAAACTGTTTTTT. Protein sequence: CASSSWTEEKLFF.

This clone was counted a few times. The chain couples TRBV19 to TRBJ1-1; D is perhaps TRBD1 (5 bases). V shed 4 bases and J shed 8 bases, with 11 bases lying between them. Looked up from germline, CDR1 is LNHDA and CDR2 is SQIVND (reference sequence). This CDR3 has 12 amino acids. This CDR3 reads CASSSSTVEAFF. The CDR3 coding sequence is TGTGCCAGTAGTAGCTCGACAGTCGAAGCTTTCTTT.

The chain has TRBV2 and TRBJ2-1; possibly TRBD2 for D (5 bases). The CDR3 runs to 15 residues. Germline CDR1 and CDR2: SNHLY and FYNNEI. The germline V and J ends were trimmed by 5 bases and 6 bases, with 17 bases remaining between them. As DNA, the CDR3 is TGTGCCAGCAGTCCCCTCCTCGGTGAGGGCAATGAGCAGTTCTTC. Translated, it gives CASSPLLGEGNEQFF. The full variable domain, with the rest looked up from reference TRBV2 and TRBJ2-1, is EPEVTQTPSHQVTQMGQEVILRCVPISNHLYFYWYRQILGQKVEFLVSFYNNEISEKSEIFDDQFSVERPDGSNFTLKIRSTKLEDSAMYFCASSPLLGEGNEQFFGPGTRLTVL.

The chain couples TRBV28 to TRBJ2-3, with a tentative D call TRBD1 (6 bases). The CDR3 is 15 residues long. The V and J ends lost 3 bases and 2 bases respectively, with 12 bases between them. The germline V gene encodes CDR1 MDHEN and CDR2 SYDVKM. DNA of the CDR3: TGTGCCAGCAGTTTGTTGGGGACATTCACAGATACGCAGTATTTT. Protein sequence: CASSLLGTFTDTQYF. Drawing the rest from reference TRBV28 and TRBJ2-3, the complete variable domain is DVKVTQSSRYLVKRTGEKVFLECVQDMDHENMFWYRQDPGLGLRLIYFSYDVKMKEKGDIPEGYSVSREKKERFSLILESASTNQTSMYLCASSLLGTFTDTQYFGPGTRLTVL.

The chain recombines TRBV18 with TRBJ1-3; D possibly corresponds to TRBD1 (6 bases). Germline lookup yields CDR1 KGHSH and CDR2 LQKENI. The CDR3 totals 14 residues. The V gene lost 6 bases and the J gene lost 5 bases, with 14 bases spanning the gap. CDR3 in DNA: TGTGCCAGCTCGAGGGGGACGGAGAGAAACACCATATATTTT. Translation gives CASSRGTERNTIYF.

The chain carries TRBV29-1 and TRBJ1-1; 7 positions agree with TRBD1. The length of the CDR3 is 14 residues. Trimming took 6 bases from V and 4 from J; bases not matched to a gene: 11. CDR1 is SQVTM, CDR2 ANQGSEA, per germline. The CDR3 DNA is TGCAGCGTACGGATAAGGGGGCGCGGCACTGAAGCTTTCTTT. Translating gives CSVRIRGRGTEAFF.

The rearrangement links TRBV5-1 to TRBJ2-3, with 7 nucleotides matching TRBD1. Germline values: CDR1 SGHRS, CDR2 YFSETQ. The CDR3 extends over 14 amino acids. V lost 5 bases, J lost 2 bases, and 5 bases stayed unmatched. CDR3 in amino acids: CASSRQGVTDTQYF. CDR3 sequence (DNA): TGCGCCAGCAGTAGACAGGGTGTCACAGATACGCAGTATTTT.

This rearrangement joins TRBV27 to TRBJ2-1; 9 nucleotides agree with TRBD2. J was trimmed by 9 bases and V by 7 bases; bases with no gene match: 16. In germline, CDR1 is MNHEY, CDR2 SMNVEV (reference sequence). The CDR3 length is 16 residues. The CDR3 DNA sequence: TGTGCCAGCACCCCCCAGTGGGCGGGAGGGCCGAGTGAGCAGTTCTTC. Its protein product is CASTPQWAGGPSEQFF.

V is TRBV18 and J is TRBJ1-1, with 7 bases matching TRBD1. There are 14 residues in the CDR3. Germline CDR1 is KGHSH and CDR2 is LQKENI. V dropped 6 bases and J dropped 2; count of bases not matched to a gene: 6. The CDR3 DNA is TGTGCCAGCTCCCTTGGGACAGACAACACTGAAGCTTTCTTT. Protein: CASSLGTDNTEAFF.

CDR3: CASSWTPTGPGNTIYF. The CDR3 nucleotides are TGTGCCAGCAGTTGGACACCGACTGGACCTGGAAACACCATATATTTT. The gene calls are TRBV6-6 and TRBJ1-3; D might be TRBD1 (5 bases). The CDR3 is 16 amino acids. Looked up from germline, CDR1 is MNHNY and CDR2 is SVGAGI (reference sequence). V gave up 4 bases and J gave up 2 bases, with 15 bases separating them.

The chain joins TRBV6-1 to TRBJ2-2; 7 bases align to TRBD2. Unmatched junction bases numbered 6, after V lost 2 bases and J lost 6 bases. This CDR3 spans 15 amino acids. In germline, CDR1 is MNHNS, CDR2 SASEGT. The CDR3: CASSEPAGVPGELFF. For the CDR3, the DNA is TGTGCCAGCAGTGAACCGGCGGGAGTCCCCGGGGAGCTGTTTTTT.

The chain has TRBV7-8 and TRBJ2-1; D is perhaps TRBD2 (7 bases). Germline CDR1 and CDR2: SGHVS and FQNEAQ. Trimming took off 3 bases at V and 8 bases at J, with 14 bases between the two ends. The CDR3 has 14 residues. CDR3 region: CASSLGGRNDEQFF. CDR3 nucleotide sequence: TGTGCCAGCAGCTTGGGGGGGCGTAACGATGAGCAGTTCTTC.

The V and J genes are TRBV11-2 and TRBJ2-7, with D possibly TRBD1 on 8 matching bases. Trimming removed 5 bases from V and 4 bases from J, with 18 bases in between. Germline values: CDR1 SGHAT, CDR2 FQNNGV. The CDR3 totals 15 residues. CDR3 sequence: CASSPGQGAGYEQYF. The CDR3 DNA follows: TGTGCCAGCAGCCCAGGACAGGGAGCGGGGTACGAGCAGTACTTC. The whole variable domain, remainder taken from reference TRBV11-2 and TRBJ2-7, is EAGVAQSPRYKIIEKRQSVAFWCNPISGHATLYWYQQILGQGPKLLIQFQNNGVVDDSQLPKDRFSAERLKGVDSTLKIQPAKLEDSAVYLCASSPGQGAGYEQYFGPGTRLTVT.

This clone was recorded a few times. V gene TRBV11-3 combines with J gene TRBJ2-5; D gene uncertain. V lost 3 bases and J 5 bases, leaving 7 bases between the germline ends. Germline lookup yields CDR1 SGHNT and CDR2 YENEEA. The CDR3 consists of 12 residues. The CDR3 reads CASSLVEETQYF. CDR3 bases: TGTGCCAGCAGCTTGGTCGAGGAGACCCAGTACTTC.

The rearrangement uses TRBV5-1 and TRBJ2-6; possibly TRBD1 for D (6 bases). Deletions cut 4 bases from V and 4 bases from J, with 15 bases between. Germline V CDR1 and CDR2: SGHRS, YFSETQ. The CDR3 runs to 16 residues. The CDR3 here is CASSGGQTKGANVLTF. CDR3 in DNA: TGCGCCAGCAGCGGTGGACAGACTAAGGGGGCCAACGTCCTGACTTTC.

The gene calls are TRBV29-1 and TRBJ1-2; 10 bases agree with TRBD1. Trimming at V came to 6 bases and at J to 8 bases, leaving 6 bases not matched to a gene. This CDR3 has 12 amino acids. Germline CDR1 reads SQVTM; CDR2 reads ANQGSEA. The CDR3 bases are TGCAGCGTGACGGGACAGGGGATAGGCTACACCTTC. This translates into CSVTGQGIGYTF.